These T cell receptor beta chains were read from a single sample in a study of blood T cell repertoires in COVID-19. TCRdb's copy holds only in-frame clones and misses some; the assay was immunoSEQ multiplex PCR. Among over 150,000 clones listed, roughly 83% were seen once. Sequenced input: peripheral blood. The receptors derive from a woman in her fifties or sixties with acute or convalescent COVID-19. The CDR3 runs from the conserved cysteine through the conserved F or W. The order of the fields is clone size, D gene, V gene, J gene, CDR3 protein, CDR3 DNA. D genes are given only for firm matches. Only some rows state a clone size, as once, few, many or a class for expanded clones.

clone size: .; D gene: .; V gene: TRBV5-1; J gene: TRBJ2-1; CDR3 protein: CASSSSGHSQEQFF; CDR3 DNA: TGCGCCAGCAGTTCCTCGGGACACTCCCAGGAGCAGTTCTTC
clone size: few; D gene: TRBD1; V gene: TRBV7-9; J gene: TRBJ2-6; CDR3 protein: CASSSFRTGLYSGANVLTF; CDR3 DNA: TGTGCCAGCAGCTCTTTTCGGACAGGGCTTTACTCTGGGGCCAACGTCCTGACTTTC
clone size: .; D gene: TRBD1; V gene: TRBV2; J gene: TRBJ1-6; CDR3 protein: CASKDRVSSPLHF; CDR3 DNA: TGTGCCAGCAAGGACAGGGTCAGCTCACCCCTCCACTTT
clone size: .; D gene: TRBD1; V gene: TRBV28; J gene: TRBJ1-2; CDR3 protein: CASSLGQGYGYTF; CDR3 DNA: TGTGCCAGCAGCCTAGGACAGGGTTATGGCTACACCTTC
clone size: .; D gene: TRBD1; V gene: TRBV19; J gene: TRBJ1-1; CDR3 protein: CASSRDRGRTEAFF; CDR3 DNA: TGTGCCAGTAGTCGGGACAGGGGGAGAACTGAAGCTTTCTTT
clone size: .; D gene: .; V gene: TRBV19; J gene: TRBJ1-1; CDR3 protein: CASMGHKNTEAFF; CDR3 DNA: TGTGCCAGTATGGGACACAAGAACACTGAAGCTTTCTTT
clone size: .; D gene: TRBD1; V gene: TRBV9; J gene: TRBJ2-1; CDR3 protein: CASSASGTGGWGEQFF; CDR3 DNA: TGTGCCAGCAGCGCATCCGGGACAGGGGGCTGGGGTGAGCAGTTCTTC
clone size: .; D gene: TRBD1; V gene: TRBV5-1; J gene: TRBJ1-1; CDR3 protein: CASSEGQGPEAFF; CDR3 DNA: TGCGCCAGCAGCGAGGGACAGGGCCCTGAAGCTTTCTTT
clone size: .; D gene: TRBD2; V gene: TRBV10-2; J gene: TRBJ2-2; CDR3 protein: CASAGGNTGELFF; CDR3 DNA: TGCGCCAGCGCGGGGGGGAACACCGGGGAGCTGTTTTTT
clone size: .; D gene: .; V gene: TRBV5-4; J gene: TRBJ1-6; CDR3 protein: CASSLDQGSSPLHF; CDR3 DNA: TGTGCCAGCAGCTTGGATCAGGGTAGCTCACCCCTCCACTTT
clone size: once; D gene: TRBD1; V gene: TRBV28; J gene: TRBJ1-1; CDR3 protein: CASHDRGRVEAFF; CDR3 DNA: TGTGCCAGCCACGACAGGGGGAGGGTTGAAGCTTTCTTT
clone size: once; D gene: .; V gene: TRBV28; J gene: TRBJ1-3; CDR3 protein: CASTWAPRGNTIYF; CDR3 DNA: TGTGCCAGCACCTGGGCCCCCAGAGGAAACACCATATATTTT
clone size: few; D gene: .; V gene: TRBV5-1; J gene: TRBJ2-7; CDR3 protein: CASSSRPGGGASGSYEQYF; CDR3 DNA: TGCGCCAGCAGCTCCCGACCGGGAGGGGGCGCATCGGGGTCCTACGAGCAGTACTTC
clone size: .; D gene: TRBD1; V gene: TRBV5-1; J gene: TRBJ1-2; CDR3 protein: CASSQTGGHYGYTF; CDR3 DNA: TGCGCCAGCAGCCAAACAGGGGGGCACTATGGCTACACCTTC
clone size: .; D gene: .; V gene: TRBV20-1; J gene: TRBJ1-2; CDR3 protein: CSASSGIYGYTF; CDR3 DNA: TGCAGTGCTAGTTCGGGGATCTATGGCTACACCTTC
clone size: .; D gene: TRBD1; V gene: TRBV7-6; J gene: TRBJ1-6; CDR3 protein: CASSRGTGAPSYNSPLHF; CDR3 DNA: TGTGCCAGCAGCCGTGGGACAGGGGCTCCCTCCTATAATTCACCCCTCCACTTT
clone size: few; D gene: .; V gene: TRBV6-6; J gene: TRBJ1-1; CDR3 protein: CASSLGTRTEAFF; CDR3 DNA: TGTGCCAGCAGTTTGGGGACAAGAACTGAAGCTTTCTTT
clone size: once; D gene: TRBD1; V gene: TRBV7-6; J gene: TRBJ1-6; CDR3 protein: CASSIRDRSSYNSPLHF; CDR3 DNA: TGTGCCAGCAGCATACGGGACAGAAGCTCCTATAATTCACCCCTCCACTTT
clone size: .; D gene: TRBD1; V gene: TRBV5-1; J gene: TRBJ2-7; CDR3 protein: CASRSGTDNEQYF; CDR3 DNA: TGCGCCAGCAGGTCAGGGACAGATAACGAGCAGTACTTC
clone size: .; D gene: TRBD1; V gene: TRBV7-6; J gene: TRBJ1-1; CDR3 protein: CASSLRYRGQMNTEAFF; CDR3 DNA: TGTGCCAGCAGCTTACGTTACAGGGGGCAAATGAACACTGAAGCTTTCTTT
clone size: .; D gene: .; V gene: TRBV5-1; J gene: TRBJ2-1; CDR3 protein: CASSISQNEQFF; CDR3 DNA: TGCGCCAGCAGCATATCACAGAATGAGCAGTTCTTC
clone size: .; D gene: .; V gene: TRBV11-2; J gene: TRBJ1-5; CDR3 protein: CASSPVGGPQHF; CDR3 DNA: TGTGCCAGCAGCCCTGTCGGGGGGCCCCAGCATTTT
clone size: .; D gene: .; V gene: TRBV28; J gene: TRBJ1-2; CDR3 protein: CASSWSSDYGYTF; CDR3 DNA: TGTGCCAGCAGTTGGTCGTCAGACTATGGCTACACCTTC
clone size: once; D gene: .; V gene: TRBV10-3; J gene: TRBJ1-1; CDR3 protein: CAVRALEGTEAFF; CDR3 DNA: TGTGCCGTCCGGGCCCTGGAGGGCACTGAAGCTTTCTTT
clone size: .; D gene: .; V gene: TRBV15; J gene: TRBJ1-6; CDR3 protein: CATSRVGDPLGYSPLHF; CDR3 DNA: TGTGCCACCAGCAGAGTAGGGGATCCTCTGGGATATTCACCCCTCCACTTT
clone size: .; D gene: TRBD1; V gene: TRBV27; J gene: TRBJ2-4; CDR3 protein: CASRDRGQAKNIQYF; CDR3 DNA: TGTGCCAGCAGGGACAGGGGGCAAGCCAAAAACATTCAGTACTTC
clone size: .; D gene: TRBD1; V gene: TRBV29-1; J gene: TRBJ1-2; CDR3 protein: CSVEQEQGGYTF; CDR3 DNA: TGCAGCGTTGAACAGGAACAGGGGGGCTACACCTTC
clone size: .; D gene: .; V gene: TRBV6-6; J gene: TRBJ2-1; CDR3 protein: CASGVKGGINEQFF; CDR3 DNA: TGTGCCAGCGGAGTGAAGGGGGGGATCAATGAGCAGTTCTTC
clone size: .; D gene: TRBD1; V gene: TRBV23-1; J gene: TRBJ1-1; CDR3 protein: CASSQSGQTKKNTEAFF; CDR3 DNA: TGCGCCAGCAGTCAGTCGGGACAGACAAAGAAGAACACTGAAGCTTTCTTT
clone size: few; D gene: .; V gene: TRBV18; J gene: TRBJ1-3; CDR3 protein: CASSPTLSSGNTIYF; CDR3 DNA: TGTGCCAGCTCGCCGACATTGAGCTCTGGAAACACCATATATTTT
clone size: .; D gene: .; V gene: TRBV6-5; J gene: TRBJ1-3; CDR3 protein: CASKTGNSGNTIYF; CDR3 DNA: TGTGCCAGCAAAACAGGGAACTCTGGAAACACCATATATTTT